The present TCR beta chain was sequenced within a study of blood T cell repertoires in COVID-19. The CDR3 runs to 15 residues. V shed 4 bases, J shed 4 bases, and the junction held 6 bases outside the gene matches. In germline, CDR1 is SGHTA, CDR2 FQGNSA. Measured with immunoSEQ multiplex PCR; TCRdb has only the in-frame clones, and not every one. Of more than 300,000 clones listed, more than 90% were seen once; the top ten hold 3.5% to 5%. Sequenced input: PBMCs or T cells enriched from blood (not recorded which). The V call is TRBV7-2, the J call TRBJ1-3, with 8 bases that match TRBD1. This receptor was obtained from a woman between 25 and 40 years old who had been exposed to COVID-19. In DNA, the CDR3 is TGTGCCAGCAGCTCGCGGACAGGGAGAGGAAACACCATATATTTT. This translates into CASSSRTGRGNTIYF.